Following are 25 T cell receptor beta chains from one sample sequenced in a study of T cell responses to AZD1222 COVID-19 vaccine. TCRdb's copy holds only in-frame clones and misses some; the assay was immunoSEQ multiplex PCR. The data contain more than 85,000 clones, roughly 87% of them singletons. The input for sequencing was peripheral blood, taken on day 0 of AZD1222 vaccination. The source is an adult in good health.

Here the CDR3 DNA reads TGTGCCAGCAGTCGAGGGGCGGGCACTGAAGCTTTCTTT. This sequence encodes CASSRGAGTEAFF. This chain uses TRBV6-5 with TRBJ1-1, with a possible D match to TRBD1 (5 bases). This CDR3 is built from 13 residues. The germline V gene encodes CDR1 MNHEY and CDR2 SVGAGI. Deletions cut 5 bases from V and 4 bases from J, with 11 bases between.

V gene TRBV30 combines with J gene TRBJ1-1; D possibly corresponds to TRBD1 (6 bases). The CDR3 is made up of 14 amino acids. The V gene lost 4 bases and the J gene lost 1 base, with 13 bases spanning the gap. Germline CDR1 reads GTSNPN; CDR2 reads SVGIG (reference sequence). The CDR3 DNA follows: TGTGCCTGGAACCCCGGGACACCGAACACTGAAGCTTTCTTT. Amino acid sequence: CAWNPGTPNTEAFF.

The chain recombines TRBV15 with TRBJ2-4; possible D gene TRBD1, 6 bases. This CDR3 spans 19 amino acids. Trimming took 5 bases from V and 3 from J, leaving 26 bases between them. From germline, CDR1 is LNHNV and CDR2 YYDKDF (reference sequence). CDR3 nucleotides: TGTGCCACCAGCCCTGGTCCTAGGGAAGTCAGGGGAAACAAAAACATTCAGTACTTC. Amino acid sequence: CATSPGPREVRGNKNIQYF.

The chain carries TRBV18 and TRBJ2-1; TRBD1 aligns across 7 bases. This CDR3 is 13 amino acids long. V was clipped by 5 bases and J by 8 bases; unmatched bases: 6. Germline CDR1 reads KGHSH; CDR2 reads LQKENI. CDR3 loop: CASSSDRFDEQFF. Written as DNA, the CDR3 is TGTGCCAGCTCATCGGACAGGTTCGATGAGCAGTTCTTC.

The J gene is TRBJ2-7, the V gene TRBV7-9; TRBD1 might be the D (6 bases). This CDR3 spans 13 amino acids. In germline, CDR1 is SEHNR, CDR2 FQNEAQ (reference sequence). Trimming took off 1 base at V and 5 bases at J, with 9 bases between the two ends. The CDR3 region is CASSLGSGDEQYF. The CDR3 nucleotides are TGTGCCAGCAGCTTAGGGTCAGGGGACGAGCAGTACTTC.

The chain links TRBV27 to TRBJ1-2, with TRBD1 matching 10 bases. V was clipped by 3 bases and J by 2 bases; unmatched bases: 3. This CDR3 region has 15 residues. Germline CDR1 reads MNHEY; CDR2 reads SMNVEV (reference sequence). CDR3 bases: TGTGCCAGCAGTTTCCGGGGACAGGGGAACTATGGCTACACCTTC. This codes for CASSFRGQGNYGYTF.

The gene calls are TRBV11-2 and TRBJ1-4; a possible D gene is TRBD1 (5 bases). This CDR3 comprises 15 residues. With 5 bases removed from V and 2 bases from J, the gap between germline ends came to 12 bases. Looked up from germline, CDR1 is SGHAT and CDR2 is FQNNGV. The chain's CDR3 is CASSLLGVTNEKLFF. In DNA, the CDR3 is TGTGCCAGCAGCCTGCTGGGGGTGACTAATGAAAAACTGTTTTTT.

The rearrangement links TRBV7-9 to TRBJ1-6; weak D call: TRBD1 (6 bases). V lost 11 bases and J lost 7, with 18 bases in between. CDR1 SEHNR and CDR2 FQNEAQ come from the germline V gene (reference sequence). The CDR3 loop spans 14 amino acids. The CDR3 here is CALTGRVGNSPLHF. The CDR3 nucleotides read TGTGCCCTTACAGGGAGAGTGGGGAATTCACCCCTCCACTTT.

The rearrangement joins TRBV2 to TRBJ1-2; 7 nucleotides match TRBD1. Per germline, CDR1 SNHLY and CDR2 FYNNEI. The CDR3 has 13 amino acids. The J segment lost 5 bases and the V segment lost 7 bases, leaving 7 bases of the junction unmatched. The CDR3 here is CASKGLTGYGYTF. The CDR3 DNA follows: TGTGCCAGCAAGGGTCTGACAGGGTATGGCTACACCTTC.

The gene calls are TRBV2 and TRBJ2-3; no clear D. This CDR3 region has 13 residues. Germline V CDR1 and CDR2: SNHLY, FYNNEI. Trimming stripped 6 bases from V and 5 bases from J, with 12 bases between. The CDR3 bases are TGTGCCAGCAGGGGCCCTATCCGAGATACGCAGTATTTT. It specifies CASRGPIRDTQYF.

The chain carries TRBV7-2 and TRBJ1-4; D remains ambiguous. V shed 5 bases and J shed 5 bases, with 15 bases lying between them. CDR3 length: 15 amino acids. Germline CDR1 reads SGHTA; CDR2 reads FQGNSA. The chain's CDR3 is CASSPANRENEKLFF. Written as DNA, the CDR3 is TGTGCCAGCAGCCCCGCCAATAGGGAAAATGAAAAACTGTTTTTT.

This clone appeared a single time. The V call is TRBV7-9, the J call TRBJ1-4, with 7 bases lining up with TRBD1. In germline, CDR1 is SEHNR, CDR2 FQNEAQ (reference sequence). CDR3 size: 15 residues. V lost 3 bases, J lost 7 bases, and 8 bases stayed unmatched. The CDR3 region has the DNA TGTGCCAGCAGCTTTGCAGGGGGACTAGGTGAAAAACTGTTTTTT. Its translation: CASSFAGGLGEKLFF.

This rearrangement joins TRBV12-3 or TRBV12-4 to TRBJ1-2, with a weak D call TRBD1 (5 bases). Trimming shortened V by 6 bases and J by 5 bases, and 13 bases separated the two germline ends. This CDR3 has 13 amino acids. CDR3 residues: CASSQGGRYGYTF. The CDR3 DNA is TGTGCCAGCAGCCAGGGTGGTAGGTATGGCTACACCTTC.

This CDR3 reads CASSRRNTIYF. The CDR3 DNA is TGTGCCAGCAGCCGACGAAACACCATATATTTT. The chain couples TRBV11-2 to TRBJ1-3; D gene uncertain. V lost 5 bases and J 5 bases, leaving 4 bases between the germline ends. Germline V gives CDR1 SGHAT, CDR2 FQNNGV. There are 11 residues in the CDR3.

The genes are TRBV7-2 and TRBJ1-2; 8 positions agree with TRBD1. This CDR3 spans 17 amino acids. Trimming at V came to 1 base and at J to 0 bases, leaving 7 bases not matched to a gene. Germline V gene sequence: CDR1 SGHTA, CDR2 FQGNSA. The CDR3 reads CASSLDGGQGANYGYTF. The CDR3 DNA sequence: TGTGCCAGCAGCTTAGACGGCGGACAGGGCGCTAACTATGGCTACACCTTC.

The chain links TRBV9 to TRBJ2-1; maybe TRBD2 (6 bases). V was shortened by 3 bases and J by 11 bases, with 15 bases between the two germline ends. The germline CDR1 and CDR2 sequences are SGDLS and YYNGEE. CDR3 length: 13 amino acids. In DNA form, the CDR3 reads TGTGCCAGCAGCGGCCGGGACTTCCGTAAGCAGTTCTTC. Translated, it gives CASSGRDFRKQFF.

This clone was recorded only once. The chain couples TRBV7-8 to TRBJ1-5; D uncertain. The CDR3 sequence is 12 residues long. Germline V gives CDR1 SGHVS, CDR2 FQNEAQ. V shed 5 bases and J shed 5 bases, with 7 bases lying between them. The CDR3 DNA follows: TGTGCCAGCAGCCGGACCGATCAGCCCCAGCATTTT. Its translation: CASSRTDQPQHF.

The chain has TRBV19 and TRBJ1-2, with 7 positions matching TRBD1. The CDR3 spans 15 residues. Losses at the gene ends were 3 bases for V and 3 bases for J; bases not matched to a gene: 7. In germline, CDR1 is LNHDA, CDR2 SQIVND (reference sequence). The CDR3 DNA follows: TGTGCCAGTAGTATCCGTGGGACAGCCGACTATGGCTACACCTTC. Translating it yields CASSIRGTADYGYTF. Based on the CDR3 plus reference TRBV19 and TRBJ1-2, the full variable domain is DGGITQSPKYLFRKEGQNVTLSCEQNLNHDAMYWYRQDPGQGLRLIYYSQIVNDFQKGDIAEGYSVSREKKESFPLTVTSAQKNPTAFYLCASSIRGTADYGYTFGSGTRLTVV.

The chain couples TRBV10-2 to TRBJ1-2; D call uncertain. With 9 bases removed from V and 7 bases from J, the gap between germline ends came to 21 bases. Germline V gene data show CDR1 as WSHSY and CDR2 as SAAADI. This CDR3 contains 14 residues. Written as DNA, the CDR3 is TGCGCCAGTTTTAGTCAACAGAAGACTATTGGCTACACCTTC. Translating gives CASFSQQKTIGYTF.

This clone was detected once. The CDR3 coding sequence is TGTGCCAGCAGCCGACTCGGGACAATCCACGAGCAGTACTTC. As protein: CASSRLGTIHEQYF. V and J are TRBV5-4 and TRBJ2-7; D may be TRBD1 (6 bases). The V and J ends lost 4 bases and 5 bases respectively, with 16 bases between them. CDR1 is SGHNT and CDR2 is YYREEE in the germline V gene (reference sequence). CDR3 length: 14 amino acids.

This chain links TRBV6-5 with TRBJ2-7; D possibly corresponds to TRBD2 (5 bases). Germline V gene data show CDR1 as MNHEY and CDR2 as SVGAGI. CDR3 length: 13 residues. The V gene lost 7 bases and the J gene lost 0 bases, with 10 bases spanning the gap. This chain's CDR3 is CASKRESSYEQYF. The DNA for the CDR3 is TGTGCCAGCAAGAGGGAGAGCTCCTACGAGCAGTACTTC.

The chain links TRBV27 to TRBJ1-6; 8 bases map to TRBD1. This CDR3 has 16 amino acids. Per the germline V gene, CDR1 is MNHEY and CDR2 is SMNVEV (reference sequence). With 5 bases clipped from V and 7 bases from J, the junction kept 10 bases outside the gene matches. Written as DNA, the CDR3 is TGTGCCAGCAGTCCACGCCCCAGGGGGCGAAATTCACCCCTCCACTTT. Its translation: CASSPRPRGRNSPLHF.

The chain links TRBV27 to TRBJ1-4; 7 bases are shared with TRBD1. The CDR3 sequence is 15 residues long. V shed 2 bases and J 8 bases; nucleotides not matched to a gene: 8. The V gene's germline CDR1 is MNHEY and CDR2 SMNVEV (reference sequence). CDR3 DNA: TGTGCCAGCAGTTTAAGGAGGGGGCTTAACGAAAAACTGTTTTTT. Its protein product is CASSLRRGLNEKLFF.

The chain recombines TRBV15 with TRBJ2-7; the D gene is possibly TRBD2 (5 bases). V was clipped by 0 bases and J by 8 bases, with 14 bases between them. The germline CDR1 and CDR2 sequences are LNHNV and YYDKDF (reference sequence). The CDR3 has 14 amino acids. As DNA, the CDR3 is TGTGCCACCAGCAGAGATAGGGCTAGCTTTAAGCAGTACTTC. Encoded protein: CATSRDRASFKQYF.

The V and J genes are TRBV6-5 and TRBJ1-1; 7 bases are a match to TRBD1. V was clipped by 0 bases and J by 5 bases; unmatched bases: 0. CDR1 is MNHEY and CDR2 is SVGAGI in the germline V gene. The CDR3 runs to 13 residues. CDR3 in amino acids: CASSYSTGTEAFF. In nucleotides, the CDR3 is TGTGCCAGCAGTTACTCGACAGGGACTGAAGCTTTCTTT.